The next 6 T cell receptor beta chains were all read from a single sample in a study of spatial heterogeneity in lung cancer. Time point specified: sample taken at primary tumor resection. From tumor, nontumor lung or frozen PBMC, whole RNA was taken unsorted for sequencing. TCRdb fed the 5' RACE reads into MiXCR, producing one record per CDR3 protein. The sample has 60,000 to 80,000 distinct CDR3 sequences; 10% to 15% are singletons. Sequencing was performed on PBMCs, taken at surgery. Receptor source: a male donor with early-stage non-small cell lung cancer.

This chain connects TRBV4-3 to TRBJ2-6, with D possibly being TRBD1 (6 bases). From germline, CDR1 is LGHNA and CDR2 YSLEER. The CDR3 extends over 18 amino acids. V was pared by 4 bases and J by 0 bases, with 16 bases between. The CDR3 DNA reads as TGCGCCAGCAGCCCAACAGGGCAGGGGCTCTCTGGGGCCAACGTCCTGACTTTC. It yields the protein CASSPTGQGLSGANVLTF.

About this clonotype itself: A read error may be the cause here, since a much bigger clone is one base away. This rearrangement joins TRBV29-1 to TRBJ1-6; D remains unclear. Trimming took 2 bases from V and 9 from J, leaving 11 bases between them. The CDR3 extends over 13 amino acids. Germline CDR1 is SQVTM and CDR2 is ANQGSEA. The CDR3 loop reads CSVETSGSSPLHF. CDR3 DNA sequence: TGCAGCGTTGAAACAAGTGGAAGTTCACCCCTCCACTTT.

The CDR3 sequence is CASSSGFTKGTQYF. The DNA for the CDR3 is TGTGCCAGTAGTTCCGGATTTACTAAAGGGACCCAGTACTTC. The gene calls are TRBV19 and TRBJ2-5, with D unclear. With 5 bases removed from V and 7 bases from J, the gap between germline ends came to 17 bases. Germline V gene data show CDR1 as LNHDA and CDR2 as SQIVND (reference sequence). The CDR3 has 14 residues.

This clonotype was seen repeatedly, ten times or more. This sequence joins TRBV6-1 and TRBJ1-5; unclear D gene. This CDR3 has 13 amino acids. The germline gives CDR1 MNHNS, CDR2 SASEGT. Trimming shortened V by 2 bases and J by 4 bases, and 6 bases separated the two germline ends. CDR3 nucleotide sequence: TGTGCCAGCAGTGAAAGACCTAATCAGCCCCAGCATTTT. Translation: CASSERPNQPQHF.

This clonotype was recorded a few times. This chain connects TRBV18 to TRBJ1-5; TRBD1 might be the D (5 bases). V lost 6 bases and J lost 6, with 18 bases in between. CDR3 length equals 15 residues. CDR1 and CDR2 from the germline V gene are KGHSH and LQKENI. The CDR3 DNA reads TGTGCCAGCTCTCCCTCAGGGACCGGGGTTCAGCCCCAGCATTTT. It codes for CASSPSGTGVQPQHF.

The gene calls are TRBV10-2 and TRBJ1-6; 9 bases map to TRBD1. Germline V gene data show CDR1 as WSHSY and CDR2 as SAAADI. Trimming took 3 bases from V and 7 from J; bases not matched to a gene: 4. The CDR3 is 15 amino acids. CDR3 DNA sequence: TGCGCCAGCAGTGAACAGGGGGCGGGGAATTCACCCCTCCACTTT. Protein sequence: CASSEQGAGNSPLHF.